One and the same sample provided the 26 T cell receptor beta chains below, sequenced in a study of control samples from healthy donors and cancer patients (dated by TCRdb to 2019 to 2021). Library prep was done by the immunoSEQ multiplex PCR assay. What TCRdb holds here is the immuneACCESS table cut down to in-frame rearrangements. Part of the clones is not present; checked against another copy, under half of the missing clones reflect an unresolved V gene, and the others are unexplained. Across this sample there are 150,000 or so clones, with about 90% seen only once. Approximately 2% of the sample belongs to the ten largest clones. The sequenced sample was blood. These receptors all come from a woman between 45 and 60 years old in good health.

Remarks on this clone: Within the sample, other DNA sequences also encode this same CDR3. The chain employs TRBV11-2 and TRBJ1-3; D not certain. V shed 1 base and J shed 3 bases, with 4 bases lying between them. The CDR3 is 13 amino acids. Germline loops: CDR1 SGHAT, CDR2 FQNNGV. CDR3 DNA sequence: TGTGCCAGCAGCTTAGGGGGTGGAAACACCATATATTTT. Encoded protein: CASSLGGGNTIYF. Using reference TRBV11-2 and TRBJ1-3 for the parts outside the CDR3, the full variable domain is EAGVAQSPRYKIIEKRQSVAFWCNPISGHATLYWYQQILGQGPKLLIQFQNNGVVDDSQLPKDRFSAERLKGVDSTLKIQPAKLEDSAVYLCASSLGGGNTIYFGEGSWLTVV.

The V call is TRBV3-1 (or the pseudogene TRBV3-2), the J call TRBJ1-2, with TRBD1 matching over 12 bases. Germline V lookup: CDR1 LGHDT, CDR2 YNNKEL (reference sequence). The CDR3 sequence is 16 residues long. The V gene end was trimmed by 5 bases and the J gene end by 7 bases; junction bases not matched to a gene: 11. CDR3 sequence: CASSDGTGTGGGGYTF. CDR3 DNA sequence: TGTGCCAGCAGCGACGGAACCGGGACAGGGGGCGGTGGCTACACCTTC.

The rearrangement uses TRBV19 and TRBJ1-1, with D possibly matching TRBD1 (6 bases). This CDR3 has 15 amino acids. The V gene's germline CDR1 is LNHDA and CDR2 SQIVND (reference sequence). The ends were cut back, 3 bases at V and 4 bases at J, with 15 bases in the middle. The CDR3 sequence: CASSIGHRVATEAFF. CDR3 bases: TGTGCCAGTAGTATCGGCCACAGGGTTGCCACTGAAGCTTTCTTT.

This clone was seen a single time. This chain uses TRBV29-1 with TRBJ2-1, with D uncertain. V was clipped by 7 bases and J by 4 bases, with 8 bases between them. This CDR3 has 11 residues. Germline V gene data show CDR1 as SQVTM and CDR2 as ANQGSEA. CDR3 in DNA: TGCAGCGGCGACTCTTACAATGAGCAGTTCTTC. Amino acid sequence: CSGDSYNEQFF.

The CDR3 DNA reads TGCGCCAGCAGTCGACGACCGGGACAAGGGGAAACTGAAGCTTTCTTT. Protein sequence: CASSRRPGQGETEAFF. The rearrangement joins TRBV5-1 to TRBJ1-1; D possibly corresponds to TRBD1 (6 bases). CDR1 is SGHRS, CDR2 YFSETQ, per germline. The CDR3 spans 16 residues. The V end was cut by 5 bases, the J end by 5 bases, with 22 bases between.

The CDR3 region is CASSLQGRSEAFF. CDR3 sequence (DNA): TGTGCCAGCAGCTTGCAGGGTAGGTCTGAAGCTTTCTTT. This chain connects TRBV5-6 to TRBJ1-1; possible D gene TRBD1, 5 bases. The V and J ends lost 1 base and 6 bases respectively, with 10 bases between them. CDR1 is SGHDT and CDR2 is YYEEEE in the germline V gene. The CDR3 covers 13 residues.

V and J are TRBV27 and TRBJ1-4; D is uncertain. V was pared by 10 bases and J by 3 bases, with 12 bases between. The CDR3 sequence is 13 residues long. Per the germline V gene, CDR1 is MNHEY and CDR2 is SMNVEV (reference sequence). Written as DNA, the CDR3 is TGTGCCATCCTCGGGCCCCCTAATGAAAAACTGTTTTTT. As protein: CAILGPPNEKLFF.

This rearrangement joins TRBV16 to TRBJ1-2, with 8 nucleotides matching TRBD1. Looked up from germline, CDR1 is KGHSY and CDR2 is FQNENV. The CDR3 has 14 amino acids. V gave up 3 bases and J gave up 4 bases; unmatched junction bases: 4. Here the CDR3 DNA reads TGTGCCAGCAGCCAGGACAGGGTTGGCTATGGCTACACCTTC. Translation: CASSQDRVGYGYTF.

The J gene is TRBJ2-7, the V gene TRBV15; D ambiguous. Germline V gene sequence: CDR1 LNHNV, CDR2 YYDKDF (reference sequence). Trimming left V 4 bases short and J 0 bases short, with 7 bases between. This CDR3 is built from 13 residues. The CDR3 region is CATSILVSYEQYF. For the CDR3, the DNA is TGTGCCACCAGCATATTAGTCTCCTACGAGCAGTACTTC.

This chain uses TRBV4-1 with TRBJ1-4; 9 positions match TRBD1. The germline gives CDR1 MGHRA, CDR2 YSYEKL. This CDR3 has 19 residues. The J segment lost 3 bases and the V segment lost 4 bases, leaving 15 bases of the junction unmatched. CDR3 protein: CASSLLLPGQGRPNEKLFF. For the CDR3, the DNA is TGCGCCAGCAGCCTCCTCCTTCCGGGACAGGGAAGGCCTAATGAAAAACTGTTTTTT.

The CDR3 is CASSFGNVGDYGYTF. CDR3 nucleotides: TGCGCCAGCAGCTTTGGTAACGTAGGGGACTATGGCTACACCTTC. The chain links TRBV5-1 to TRBJ1-2, with a weak D call TRBD1 (5 bases). Germline CDR1 is SGHRS and CDR2 is YFSETQ. This CDR3 is built from 15 residues. The V end was cut by 2 bases, the J end by 3 bases, with 14 bases between.

J is TRBJ1-2 and V is TRBV13; weak D call: TRBD1 (5 bases). This CDR3 region has 14 residues. The germline gives CDR1 PRHDT, CDR2 FYEKMQ (reference sequence). V was cut by 4 bases and J by 9 bases, with 18 bases left in between. CDR3 amino acids: CASSSQAREGRYTF. Here the CDR3 DNA reads TGTGCCAGCAGCTCCCAGGCCAGGGAAGGACGCTACACCTTC.

The chain recombines TRBV27 with TRBJ2-7; maybe TRBD2 (6 bases). Germline V CDR1 and CDR2: MNHEY, SMNVEV (reference sequence). This CDR3 contains 17 residues. Trimming removed 5 bases from V and 2 bases from J, with 22 bases in between. The CDR3 here is CASSLAPGVWGTYEQYF. The CDR3 DNA is TGTGCCAGCAGTCTCGCACCGGGAGTGTGGGGGACCTACGAGCAGTACTTC.

The chain recombines TRBV30 with TRBJ2-1, with 10 bases that match TRBD2. This CDR3 spans 15 amino acids. V dropped 0 bases and J dropped 15; count of bases not matched to a gene: 14. CDR1 and CDR2 (germline): GTSNPN, SVGIG (reference sequence). CDR3 bases: TGTGCCTGGAGTGTCGCCCAGCGGGGGGGAAAGGTTAGGTTCTTC. Amino acid sequence: CAWSVAQRGGKVRFF.

V and J are TRBV7-2 and TRBJ1-3; unclear D gene. Germline V gives CDR1 SGHTA, CDR2 FQGNSA. V shed 5 bases and J shed 9 bases, with 8 bases lying between them. There are 11 residues in the CDR3. In nucleotides, the CDR3 is TGTGCCAGCAGCGCTGGAGGCACCATATATTTT. Protein product: CASSAGGTIYF.

The chain uses TRBV13 and TRBJ2-1; 7 positions agree with TRBD2. CDR1 is PRHDT and CDR2 is FYEKMQ in the germline V gene (reference sequence). V gave up 5 bases and J gave up 7 bases; unmatched junction bases: 11. CDR3 size: 15 residues. CDR3 sequence (DNA): TGTGCCAGCAGCCGACGACTAGCTGAGGAGAATGAGCAGTTCTTC. Translating it yields CASSRRLAEENEQFF.

The chain has TRBV28 and TRBJ2-1; D remains ambiguous. The CDR3 length is 15 residues. Germline assignment: CDR1 MDHEN and CDR2 SYDVKM. The germline V and J ends were trimmed by 6 bases and 14 bases, with 26 bases remaining between them. The CDR3 nucleotides read TGTGCCAGCAGGAATGGTGGGGTTTTAGAGCCGGTCGAGTTCTTC. It codes for CASRNGGVLEPVEFF.

V is TRBV2 and J is TRBJ2-2; D remains ambiguous. The germline CDR1 and CDR2 sequences are SNHLY and FYNNEI. The CDR3 totals 14 residues. Trimming removed 4 bases at V and 5 bases at J, with 11 bases between. The CDR3 region has the DNA TGTGCCAGCAGTGCTAGATCTGGGACCGGGGAGCTGTTTTTT. Translation: CASSARSGTGELFF.

This chain uses TRBV19 with TRBJ1-2, with 7 bases fitting TRBD1. The CDR3 totals 15 residues. Germline V lookup: CDR1 LNHDA, CDR2 SQIVND (reference sequence). Germline trimming cut 5 bases from V and 5 bases from J; bases unmatched to any gene: 11. The CDR3 reads CASSPIQGRNYGYTF. The CDR3 coding sequence is TGTGCCAGTAGTCCTATACAGGGGCGAAATTATGGCTACACCTTC.

The chain carries TRBV30 and TRBJ2-2; D may correspond to TRBD1 or TRBD2 (6 bases each). V was trimmed by 2 bases and J by 5 bases, leaving 12 bases between them. There are 14 residues in the CDR3. In germline, CDR1 is GTSNPN, CDR2 SVGIG (reference sequence). The CDR3 spells CAWSSGGGTGELFF. Here the CDR3 DNA reads TGTGCCTGGAGTTCCGGGGGCGGGACCGGGGAGCTGTTTTTT.

This CDR3 is CASSYGGSGGLNEQFF. The CDR3 DNA follows: TGTGCCAGCAGTTACGGCGGTAGCGGGGGACTTAATGAGCAGTTCTTC. The chain has TRBV6-6 and TRBJ2-1; 9 bases are a match to TRBD2. The trim removed 2 bases at V and 7 bases at J, leaving 9 bases unmatched. The length of the CDR3 is 16 residues. CDR1 and CDR2 from the germline V gene are MNHNY and SVGAGI (reference sequence).

The chain is built from TRBV29-1 and TRBJ1-1; 7 bases agree with TRBD1. Germline V gene sequence: CDR1 SQVTM, CDR2 ANQGSEA. The V gene end was trimmed by 8 bases and the J gene end by 5 bases; junction bases not matched to a gene: 11. The CDR3 covers 13 residues. Here the CDR3 reads CSTRQGWRTEAFF. DNA of the CDR3: TGCAGCACGAGACAGGGTTGGAGAACTGAAGCTTTCTTT.

As to this clone: The germline gene is not matched at one end of the junction; a read error may be the cause. The chain is built from TRBV19 and TRBJ1-1; maybe TRBD1 (5 bases). From germline, CDR1 is LNHDA and CDR2 SQIVND (reference sequence). This CDR3 is built from 10 residues. This chain's CDR3 is CASSITGGVF. In DNA form, the CDR3 reads TGTGCCAGTAGTATCACCGGGGGAGTCTTT.

This clone was counted once. CDR3 loop: CASSLAGQGDQPQHF. CDR3 coding DNA: TGTGCCAGCAGTTTAGCCGGACAGGGCGATCAGCCCCAGCATTTT. This chain links TRBV27 with TRBJ1-5; TRBD1 matches 8 bases. Germline CDR1 and CDR2: MNHEY and SMNVEV (reference sequence). This CDR3 has 15 amino acids. After removal of 2 bases from V and 5 bases from J, the junction contained 5 bases not matched to a gene.

The chain recombines TRBV27 with TRBJ2-5; D unresolved. The V end was cut by 4 bases, the J end by 5 bases, with 8 bases between. The CDR3 length is 12 residues. Germline values: CDR1 MNHEY, CDR2 SMNVEV (reference sequence). The CDR3 reads CASSSNGETQYF. CDR3 nucleotides: TGTGCCAGCAGTTCGAACGGGGAGACCCAGTACTTC.

This chain uses TRBV3-1 (or the pseudogene TRBV3-2) with TRBJ2-7; TRBD2 might be the D (5 bases). This CDR3 region has 12 residues. The V gene's germline CDR1 is LGHDT and CDR2 YNNKEL (reference sequence). Trimming took 5 bases from V and 4 from J, leaving 9 bases between them. CDR3 nucleotide sequence: TGTGCCAGCAGCAACGGGGATTACGAGCAGTACTTC. Translation: CASSNGDYEQYF.